A single sample gave rise to the 30 T cell receptor beta chains below, sequenced in a study of blood T cell repertoires in COVID-19. Assay: immunoSEQ multiplex PCR; the TCRdb copy retains only in-frame clones and omits some. The profile covers around 150,000 clones, with approximately 83% appearing a single time and 4% taken by the ten largest. The sequencing sample was made of peripheral blood. Source of these receptors: a woman aged 60 to 75 with acute or convalescent COVID-19.

This clone was seen only once. This chain joins TRBV28 and TRBJ2-7; D unclear. Germline loops: CDR1 MDHEN, CDR2 SYDVKM. The V end lost 2 bases, the J end lost 6 bases, and 17 bases lay between the germline ends. This CDR3 spans 15 amino acids. The CDR3 sequence is CASSLDYLSEREQYF. The DNA of the CDR3 is TGTGCCAGCAGTTTAGATTACCTAAGTGAGCGCGAGCAGTACTTC.

J is TRBJ2-7 and V is TRBV5-1; TRBD1 matches at 10 bases. The CDR3 loop spans 21 amino acids. With V trimmed by 0 bases and J by 2 bases, 20 bases remained unmatched. Germline CDR1 reads SGHRS; CDR2 reads YFSETQ. The CDR3 sequence: CASSLAPRDRGGVGSTYEQYF. In DNA, the CDR3 is TGCGCCAGCAGCTTGGCGCCTCGGGACAGGGGAGGGGTAGGTTCTACCTACGAGCAGTACTTC.

J is TRBJ1-5 and V is TRBV6-5, with 8 nucleotides matching TRBD1. This CDR3 contains 14 residues. J lost 4 bases, V lost 10 bases, and 9 bases had no gene match. Germline V gives CDR1 MNHEY, CDR2 SVGAGI. The CDR3 loop reads CATRQGSSNQPQHF. The CDR3 DNA reads as TGTGCCACACGACAGGGGTCATCGAATCAGCCCCAGCATTTT.

V and J are TRBV15 and TRBJ2-1; D is ambiguous. Per the germline V gene, CDR1 is LNHNV and CDR2 is YYDKDF (reference sequence). The V and J ends lost 0 bases and 5 bases respectively, with 5 bases between them. There are 13 residues in the CDR3. The CDR3 here is CATSRDYHNEQFF. CDR3 coding DNA: TGTGCCACCAGCAGAGACTACCACAATGAGCAGTTCTTC.

The CDR3 nucleotides read TGTGCCAGCTTTTCGGGGGGAGGAAACACCATATATTTT. Translation: CASFSGGGNTIYF. This sequence joins TRBV25-1 and TRBJ1-3; D possibly corresponds to TRBD1 (5 bases). V gave up 8 bases and J gave up 4 bases, with 12 bases separating them. Germline V gene sequence: CDR1 MGHDK, CDR2 SYGVNS. CDR3 size: 13 residues.

The V call is TRBV9, the J call TRBJ2-5, with TRBD2 matching 8 bases. There are 15 residues in the CDR3. After removal of 7 bases from V and 4 bases from J, the junction contained 12 bases not matched to a gene. Germline CDR1 and CDR2: SGDLS and YYNGEE. CDR3 protein: CASSTQPGTRETQYF. DNA of the CDR3: TGTGCCAGCTCTACCCAACCCGGGACTAGAGAGACCCAGTACTTC.

This clone was counted at least ten times. The rearrangement joins TRBV15 to TRBJ2-7; 8 bases align to TRBD1. CDR3 length: 14 amino acids. The J segment lost 2 bases and the V segment lost 5 bases, leaving 5 bases of the junction unmatched. Germline lookup yields CDR1 LNHNV and CDR2 YYDKDF (reference sequence). The CDR3 DNA follows: TGTGCCACCAGCTACGACAGGGGCCCCTACGAGCAGTACTTC. Amino acids: CATSYDRGPYEQYF. The whole variable domain, remainder taken from reference TRBV15 and TRBJ2-7, is DAMVIQNPRYQVTQFGKPVTLSCSQTLNHNVMYWYQQKSSQAPKLLFHYYDKDFNNEADTPDNFQSRRPNTSFCFLDIRSPGLGDTAMYLCATSYDRGPYEQYFGPGTRLTVT.

This clone has only one observation. The rearrangement links TRBV2 to TRBJ2-1; 8 nucleotides match TRBD2. J lost 6 bases, V lost 7 bases, and 14 bases had no gene match. CDR1 and CDR2 from the germline V gene are SNHLY and FYNNEI. This CDR3 is built from 16 residues. CDR3 amino acids: CASIQNPGLGVNEQFF. CDR3 in DNA: TGTGCCAGCATCCAGAACCCGGGACTAGGAGTCAATGAGCAGTTCTTC.

Only a few counts were recorded for this clone. The chain combines TRBV5-4 with TRBJ1-5; weak D call: TRBD1 (6 bases). CDR3 size: 15 residues. Germline CDR1 and CDR2: SGHNT and YYREEE (reference sequence). V was cut by 4 bases and J by 3 bases, with 14 bases left in between. CDR3 residues: CASSPGTGINQPQHF. Written as DNA, the CDR3 is TGTGCCAGCAGCCCAGGAACAGGGATCAATCAGCCCCAGCATTTT.

The V call is TRBV5-1, the J call TRBJ2-7, with D perhaps TRBD2 (5 bases). The CDR3 is made up of 17 amino acids. CDR1 is SGHRS, CDR2 YFSETQ, per germline. V was shortened by 2 bases and J by 0 bases, with 18 bases between the two germline ends. CDR3 sequence: CASSFFPPAVSSYEQYF. In nucleotides, the CDR3 is TGCGCCAGCAGCTTTTTCCCCCCAGCGGTAAGCTCCTACGAGCAGTACTTC.

As regards this clone: A much larger clone sits a single nucleotide away, making a read error possible. The identical CDR3 is also encoded by other nucleotide sequences in the sample. The rearrangement uses TRBV30 and TRBJ1-2; TRBD1 is a possible D gene (6 bases). The CDR3 covers 14 residues. Trimming took 2 bases from V and 4 from J, leaving 14 bases between them. Germline CDR1 GTSNPN, CDR2 SVGIG (reference sequence). The CDR3 DNA reads as TGTGCCTGGAGTAGGGGGAGGGAGGTCTATGGCTACACCTTC. It codes for CAWSRGREVYGYTF.

J is TRBJ1-5 and V is TRBV19, with TRBD1 matching over 10 bases. The CDR3 length is 14 residues. Trimming removed 5 bases from V and 5 bases from J; junction bases left unmatched: 3. Germline V lookup: CDR1 LNHDA, CDR2 SQIVND (reference sequence). This CDR3 reads CASSDRGLDQPQHF. The CDR3, as DNA: TGTGCCAGTAGTGACAGGGGGCTAGATCAGCCCCAGCATTTT. The full variable domain, in which reference TRBV19 and TRBJ1-5 provide the parts outside the CDR3, is DGGITQSPKYLFRKEGQNVTLSCEQNLNHDAMYWYRQDPGQGLRLIYYSQIVNDFQKGDIAEGYSVSREKKESFPLTVTSAQKNPTAFYLCASSDRGLDQPQHFGDGTRLSIL.

This clone came up once. At one boundary the junction diverges from the germline segment, which might be a read error. The rearrangement joins TRBV7-7 to TRBJ2-5; 8 nucleotides match TRBD2. CDR1 and CDR2 (germline): SSHAT, FNYEAQ (reference sequence). CDR3 size: 15 residues. CDR3 residues: CASSFGLRGGETQYF. The DNA of the CDR3 is TGTGCTAGCAGCTTCGGACTCCGGGGGGGAGAGACCCAGTACTTC.

The J gene is TRBJ2-2, the V gene TRBV28; the match to TRBD2 covers 13 bases. The CDR3 sequence is 19 residues long. The trim removed 5 bases at V and 1 base at J, leaving 10 bases unmatched. Germline V gene sequence: CDR1 MDHEN, CDR2 SYDVKM. In DNA, the CDR3 is TGTGCCAGCAGTATAAAACTAGCGGGAGGGCCGGTGAACACCGGGGAGCTGTTTTTT. This gives the protein CASSIKLAGGPVNTGELFF.

The rearrangement uses TRBV5-4 and TRBJ1-2; TRBD1 matches at 7 bases. This CDR3 contains 16 residues. Germline CDR1 and CDR2: SGHNT and YYREEE (reference sequence). Unmatched junction bases numbered 14, after V lost 4 bases and J lost 5 bases. The CDR3 spells CASSPEGAGGLYGYTF. DNA for the CDR3: TGTGCCAGCAGCCCGGAGGGCGCAGGGGGTCTGTATGGCTACACCTTC.

This chain links TRBV2 with TRBJ2-7, with D perhaps TRBD2 (6 bases). This CDR3 has 12 residues. The germline CDR1 and CDR2 sequences are SNHLY and FYNNEI. V lost 6 bases, J lost 3 bases, and 9 bases lay in between. CDR3 DNA sequence: TGTGCCAGCAGATACGGGAGCTACGAGCAGTACTTC. Residues: CASRYGSYEQYF.

The chain uses TRBV6-6 and TRBJ2-1, with D possibly being TRBD1 (6 bases). Germline V gene sequence: CDR1 MNHNY, CDR2 SVGAGI (reference sequence). The CDR3 runs to 13 residues. The V end lost 6 bases, the J end lost 5 bases, and 11 bases lay between the germline ends. The CDR3, as DNA: TGTGCCAGCAGAGAGGACAGCCACAATGAGCAGTTCTTC. This translates into CASREDSHNEQFF.

This chain connects TRBV28 to TRBJ2-5; 10 bases map to TRBD1. This CDR3 region has 16 residues. J was trimmed by 2 bases and V by 5 bases; bases with no gene match: 8. Germline assignment: CDR1 MDHEN and CDR2 SYDVKM. The CDR3 DNA reads TGTGCCAGCAGTGGGGACAGGGGAATCCGGCAAGAGACCCAGTACTTC. Protein sequence: CASSGDRGIRQETQYF.

This clone was counted between two and nine times. The V call is TRBV19, the J call TRBJ2-3; 7 bases are shared with TRBD2. Germline loops: CDR1 LNHDA, CDR2 SQIVND (reference sequence). J lost 2 bases, V lost 6 bases, and 8 bases had no gene match. This CDR3 contains 15 residues. CDR3 nucleotides: TGTGCCAGTAGCCCAGGCGGGACTAACACAGATACGCAGTATTTT. This sequence encodes CASSPGGTNTDTQYF.

This clone occurred once. This chain joins TRBV7-9 and TRBJ2-1; the match to TRBD2 covers 7 bases. The CDR3 runs to 19 residues. Germline V gene sequence: CDR1 SEHNR, CDR2 FQNEAQ (reference sequence). J gave up 0 bases and V 3 bases, and 14 bases lay outside the gene matches. The CDR3 region is CASSFRAWLAESSYNEQFF. The CDR3 DNA sequence: TGTGCCAGCAGCTTCCGAGCCTGGCTAGCGGAGAGCTCCTACAATGAGCAGTTCTTC.

This rearrangement joins TRBV20-1 to TRBJ1-1; the D is unclear. V lost 6 bases and J lost 5, with 10 bases in between. The CDR3 spans 11 residues. From germline, CDR1 is DFQATT and CDR2 SNEGSKA (reference sequence). The CDR3 DNA sequence: TGCAGTGCACCGGGGTTTACTGAAGCTTTCTTT. Encoded protein: CSAPGFTEAFF.

The V call is TRBV3-1 (or the pseudogene TRBV3-2), the J call TRBJ1-5; D is undetermined. Germline V lookup: CDR1 LGHDT, CDR2 YNNKEL (reference sequence). Trimming shortened V by 1 base and J by 5 bases, and 6 bases separated the two germline ends. This CDR3 is built from 13 residues. In nucleotides, the CDR3 is TGTGCCAGCAGCCAAGTCACAGATCAGCCCCAGCATTTT. Its protein product is CASSQVTDQPQHF.

Here the CDR3 DNA reads TGCAGCGTAACGGGACTAGCGAGCACAGATACGCAGTATTTT. It encodes CSVTGLASTDTQYF. J is TRBJ2-3 and V is TRBV29-1, with 10 bases lining up with TRBD2. Germline V lookup: CDR1 SQVTM, CDR2 ANQGSEA. The CDR3 is 14 residues long. The trim removed 6 bases at V and 0 bases at J, leaving 3 bases unmatched.

This chain joins TRBV6-5 and TRBJ2-7; D is possibly TRBD1 (6 bases). This CDR3 spans 13 amino acids. Between the trimmed V and J ends, which lost 2 bases and 6 bases, there was a span of 11 bases. From germline, CDR1 is MNHEY and CDR2 SVGAGI. This CDR3 is CASSYSRGGEQYF. CDR3 in DNA: TGTGCCAGCAGTTACAGCAGGGGCGGCGAGCAGTACTTC.

The V and J genes are TRBV11-3 and TRBJ2-7; D is ambiguous. Germline V gives CDR1 SGHNT, CDR2 YENEEA. Trimming took 5 bases from V and 0 from J, leaving 5 bases between them. The length of the CDR3 is 12 residues. This chain's CDR3 is CASSGRSYEQYF. The CDR3 DNA follows: TGTGCCAGCAGCGGGCGCTCCTACGAGCAGTACTTC.

The chain couples TRBV7-2 to TRBJ2-2, with TRBD2 as a possible D gene (6 bases). Per germline, CDR1 SGHTA and CDR2 FQGNSA. CDR3 length equals 15 residues. The ends were cut back, 6 bases at V and 1 base at J, with 12 bases in the middle. The CDR3 DNA is TGTGCCAGCAGTTGGAGGGAGCGGAACACCGGGGAGCTGTTTTTT. This sequence encodes CASSWRERNTGELFF.

The V and J genes are TRBV28 and TRBJ2-7; D gene unclear. The CDR3 loop spans 13 amino acids. V lost 3 bases and J lost 4, with 10 bases in between. Germline loops: CDR1 MDHEN, CDR2 SYDVKM. The CDR3 protein is CASSLQARYEQYF. As DNA, the CDR3 is TGTGCCAGCAGTTTGCAGGCGCGATACGAGCAGTACTTC.

The chain couples TRBV6-2 or TRBV6-3 to TRBJ1-2, with D possibly being TRBD1 (5 bases). This CDR3 comprises 14 residues. Germline V gene sequence: CDR1 MNHEY, CDR2 SVGEGT. V was pared by 6 bases and J by 2 bases, with 13 bases between. The CDR3 loop is CASSRYDSNYGYTF. The CDR3, as DNA: TGTGCCAGCAGCCGGTATGACAGCAACTATGGCTACACCTTC.

This clone was picked up one time. V is TRBV3-1 (or the pseudogene TRBV3-2) and J is TRBJ1-6; D uncertain. Germline V lookup: CDR1 LGHDT, CDR2 YNNKEL (reference sequence). There are 17 residues in the CDR3. V was cut by 1 base and J by 8 bases, with 18 bases left in between. Here the CDR3 DNA reads TGTGCCAGCAGCCAAGGTGCGTACGGCAGTGAGGATTCACCCCTCCACTTT. It encodes CASSQGAYGSEDSPLHF.

This clone was seen just once. J is TRBJ1-1 and V is TRBV7-8, with unresolved D. The CDR3 runs 14 residues. Germline CDR1 is SGHVS and CDR2 is FQNEAQ. The V end lost 2 bases, the J end lost 5 bases, and 12 bases lay between the germline ends. CDR3 DNA sequence: TGTGCCAGCAGCTTATACGAAGAAACAACTGAAGCTTTCTTT. Encoded protein: CASSLYEETTEAFF.